This T cell receptor beta chain comes out of a study of lymphopenia after photon versus proton radiotherapy. Study conclusions and caveats: Larger post-nadir TCR diversity loss correlated inversely with survival in deceased patients. After the lymphocyte nadir, photon-treated repertoires showed oligoclonal expansion, especially of CD8+ Temra cells.

There are 12 residues in the CDR3. Trimming shortened V by 4 bases and J by 6 bases, and 10 bases separated the two germline ends. Per the germline V gene, CDR1 is SGHVS and CDR2 is FNYEAQ. Sequencing used immunoSEQ multiplex PCR; TCRdb keeps in-frame clones, though not all of them. The sample lists about 65,000 clones, about 90% occurring once. A remark on this clone: Its specificity is unknown.

The TCR comes from a man older than 75 with esophageal cancer. The sequenced sample was peripheral blood, obtained from a patient treated with proton-based radiotherapy. The V gene is TRBV7-6, the J gene TRBJ2-7; D remains unclear. In DNA form, the CDR3 reads TGTGCCAGCAGCTCCCCGGGTCTCGAGCAGTACTTC. Translation gives CASSSPGLEQYF.